The 14 T cell receptor beta chains listed next were all sequenced from one sample in a study of blood T cell repertoires in COVID-19. Repertoires were generated with immunoSEQ multiplex PCR, while TCRdb's copy carries only in-frame clones and drops some. This table holds 300,000 to 350,000 clones, 85% to 90% found once. The sample comprised peripheral blood. The receptor source for this set is a woman in her thirties or forties with COVID-19, enrolled during active disease.

V usage is TRBV27 and J usage is TRBJ2-7; D might be TRBD1 (6 bases). The V end lost 6 bases, the J end lost 3 bases, and 15 bases lay between the germline ends. Per germline, CDR1 MNHEY and CDR2 SMNVEV (reference sequence). The CDR3 spans 14 residues. The DNA of the CDR3 is TGTGCCAGCAGCCGGGTGGACAGATACTACGAGCAGTACTTC. It specifies CASSRVDRYYEQYF.

The chain employs TRBV18 and TRBJ2-1; 9 bases map to TRBD2. Germline assignment: CDR1 KGHSH and CDR2 LQKENI. V lost 3 bases to trimming and J lost 2 bases; unmatched junction nucleotides: 8. The CDR3 runs to 17 residues. The CDR3 here is CASSPIGGRGTYNEQFF. The CDR3 DNA reads as TGTGCCAGCTCACCTATTGGCGGGAGGGGCACCTACAATGAGCAGTTCTTC.

The chain employs TRBV9 and TRBJ1-2; 7 nucleotides match TRBD1. CDR3 length: 15 amino acids. V lost 2 bases, J lost 7 bases, and 11 bases stayed unmatched. In germline, CDR1 is SGDLS, CDR2 YYNGEE. CDR3 in amino acids: CASSVFDRVEGGYTF. CDR3 nucleotides: TGTGCCAGCAGCGTTTTCGACAGGGTAGAAGGTGGCTACACCTTC.

This chain connects TRBV28 to TRBJ1-2, with 7 bases identical to TRBD1. There are 15 residues in the CDR3. Germline V gene lookup returns CDR1 MDHEN and CDR2 SYDVKM. V was clipped by 5 bases and J by 4 bases; unmatched bases: 10. Here the CDR3 reads CASSVKTGPLYGYTF. DNA for the CDR3: TGTGCCAGCAGTGTCAAGACAGGGCCCCTCTATGGCTACACCTTC.

The gene calls are TRBV24-1 and TRBJ1-2; D not certain. The germline gives CDR1 KGHDR, CDR2 SFDVKD. The ends were cut back, 5 bases at V and 4 bases at J, with 7 bases in the middle. This CDR3 is 12 amino acids long. CDR3 residues: CATSVGGYGYTF. For the CDR3, the DNA is TGTGCCACCAGTGTCGGCGGCTATGGCTACACCTTC.

Comments on this clone: Other DNA sequences within the sample encode an identical CDR3. The V call is TRBV6-6, the J call TRBJ1-1, with 7 bases identical to TRBD1. The CDR3 length is 13 residues. Germline V gives CDR1 MNHNY, CDR2 SVGAGI (reference sequence). Trimming took 4 bases from V and 4 from J; bases not matched to a gene: 3. The chain's CDR3 is CASSSQGTTEAFF. As DNA, the CDR3 is TGTGCCAGCAGTTCACAGGGGACCACTGAAGCTTTCTTT.

The rearrangement links TRBV15 to TRBJ2-2; tentatively, D is TRBD2 (5 bases). The germline CDR1 and CDR2 sequences are LNHNV and YYDKDF (reference sequence). The V end lost 1 base, the J end lost 2 bases, and 14 bases lay between the germline ends. This CDR3 is built from 17 residues. The CDR3 loop reads CATSRVFGVLNTGELFF. The CDR3 nucleotides read TGTGCCACCAGCAGAGTCTTCGGGGTCCTTAACACCGGGGAGCTGTTTTTT.

The chain links TRBV7-9 to TRBJ1-2, with D possibly being TRBD1 (6 bases). Deletions cut 7 bases from V and 5 bases from J, with 20 bases between. CDR3 length: 15 residues. In germline, CDR1 is SEHNR, CDR2 FQNEAQ (reference sequence). The DNA of the CDR3 is TGTGCCAGCACTTCTCTAGGGGGTAACGCGTATGGCTACACCTTC. It specifies CASTSLGGNAYGYTF.

The chain employs TRBV7-9 and TRBJ2-7; 8 nucleotides match TRBD1. CDR1 is SEHNR, CDR2 FQNEAQ, per germline (reference sequence). The length of the CDR3 is 15 residues. The J segment lost 1 base and the V segment lost 5 bases, leaving 7 bases of the junction unmatched. The CDR3 coding sequence is TGTGCCAGCAGCACTCGGACAGGGCTATCCTACGAGCAGTACTTC. Residues: CASSTRTGLSYEQYF.

V is TRBV13 and J is TRBJ2-2, with TRBD2 matching over 11 bases. V was clipped by 1 base and J by 5 bases; unmatched bases: 12. Germline CDR1 is PRHDT and CDR2 is FYEKMQ (reference sequence). The CDR3 is 19 amino acids. The CDR3, as DNA: TGTGCCAGCAGCTTAGTAGTCCGGACTAGCGGGCGGAGGACCGGGGAGCTGTTTTTT. It encodes CASSLVVRTSGRRTGELFF.

The chain employs TRBV19 and TRBJ2-7; 8 bases agree with TRBD1. The CDR3 is 16 residues long. CDR1 and CDR2 (germline): LNHDA, SQIVND (reference sequence). V lost 0 bases and J lost 3; bases outside the gene matches: 7. The CDR3 here is CASSIEWRQGHYEQYF. CDR3 coding DNA: TGTGCCAGTAGTATAGAGTGGAGACAGGGGCACTACGAGCAGTACTTC.

This rearrangement joins TRBV5-5 to TRBJ2-1; possibly TRBD1 for D (7 bases). From germline, CDR1 is SGHKS and CDR2 YYEKEE (reference sequence). The CDR3 is 15 residues long. Trimming cost V 4 bases and J 12 bases, with 23 bases left between them. The CDR3 reads CASSGGQPSALGQFF. The CDR3 bases are TGTGCCAGCAGCGGGGGACAGCCTAGCGCTCTAGGGCAGTTCTTC. The full variable domain, rest sourced from reference TRBV5-5 and TRBJ2-1, is DAGVTQSPTHLIKTRGQQVTLRCSPISGHKSVSWYQQVLGQGPQFIFQYYEKEERGRGNFPDRFSARQFPNYSSELNVNALLLGDSALYLCASSGGQPSALGQFFGPGTRLTVL.

V is TRBV5-4 and J is TRBJ2-5; 7 bases line up with TRBD2. V lost 4 bases to trimming and J lost 5 bases; unmatched junction nucleotides: 14. The V gene's germline CDR1 is SGHNT and CDR2 YYREEE (reference sequence). The CDR3 covers 16 residues. The CDR3: CASSRGLWRGRETQYF. CDR3 DNA sequence: TGTGCCAGCAGCCGCGGTTTGTGGCGGGGGAGGGAGACCCAGTACTTC.

V and J are TRBV11-2 and TRBJ1-1; tentative D call: TRBD1 (6 bases). This CDR3 is 14 amino acids long. Germline loops: CDR1 SGHAT, CDR2 FQNNGV. Deletions cut 4 bases from V and 0 bases from J, with 9 bases between. CDR3 coding DNA: TGTGCCAGCAGCTCGGACAGAGTGAACACTGAAGCTTTCTTT. It specifies CASSSDRVNTEAFF.